These 27 T cell receptor beta chains came from one sample sequenced in a study of T cells after somatic rescue of genetic block. Clones were read by immunoSEQ multiplex PCR, and TCRdb kept only the in-frame ones, dropping some. This sample has 95,000 to 120,000 clones, with just over 90% found just once. The sequencing input was peripheral blood mononuclear cells (PBMCs). All receptors come from a woman between 18 and 29 years old.

The V gene is TRBV2, the J gene TRBJ1-5, with 10 bases matching TRBD1. There are 15 residues in the CDR3. Germline assignment: CDR1 SNHLY and CDR2 FYNNEI. V was clipped by 6 bases and J by 6 bases; unmatched bases: 8. For the CDR3, the DNA is TGTGCCAGCAGCGCTCGGACAGGGGGTTTTCAGCCCCAGCATTTT. As protein: CASSARTGGFQPQHF.

V is TRBV5-4 and J is TRBJ2-7; 15 bases fit TRBD2. CDR1 is SGHNT and CDR2 is YYREEE in the germline V gene (reference sequence). This CDR3 is built from 17 residues. The V segment lost 6 bases and the J segment 2 bases; nucleotides outside the gene matches: 9. The CDR3 sequence: CASTLGLAGGPPYEQYF. The CDR3 DNA reads TGTGCCAGCACCCTGGGACTAGCGGGGGGCCCGCCCTACGAGCAGTACTTC.

The chain links TRBV11-2 to TRBJ2-7; possibly TRBD1 for D (6 bases). This CDR3 contains 17 residues. V was cut by 5 bases and J by 7 bases, with 27 bases left in between. Germline V CDR1 and CDR2: SGHAT, FQNNGV. The CDR3 sequence: CASSPRVPQGSGWEQYF. DNA of the CDR3: TGTGCCAGCAGCCCAAGGGTCCCACAGGGCTCGGGGTGGGAGCAGTACTTC.

The J gene is TRBJ1-2, the V gene TRBV19, with 9 bases aligning to TRBD1. CDR1 and CDR2 from the germline V gene are LNHDA and SQIVND (reference sequence). CDR3 size: 13 residues. J was trimmed by 7 bases and V by 3 bases; bases with no gene match: 3. DNA for the CDR3: TGTGCCAGTAGTATGGGACAGGGACTTGGCTACACCTTC. Translation gives CASSMGQGLGYTF.

The gene calls are TRBV5-4 and TRBJ2-1; perhaps D is TRBD1 or TRBD2 (5 bases each). Trimming pared 0 bases from V and 9 bases from J, leaving 10 bases between. Per the germline V gene, CDR1 is SGHNT and CDR2 is YYREEE (reference sequence). This CDR3 comprises 13 residues. The CDR3 DNA is TGTGCCAGCAGCTTGGGTTCGGGACGTGAGCAGTTCTTC. Translated, it gives CASSLGSGREQFF.

The chain links TRBV29-1 to TRBJ1-3; possible D gene TRBD1, 5 bases. V lost 4 bases and J 0 bases, leaving 13 bases between the germline ends. Germline V gene sequence: CDR1 SQVTM, CDR2 ANQGSEA. The CDR3 loop spans 15 amino acids. The CDR3 coding sequence is TGCAGCGTTGCAGGGAATAAGGACTCTGGAAACACCATATATTTT. It is translated as CSVAGNKDSGNTIYF.

The rearrangement links TRBV2 to TRBJ1-4, with 8 bases lining up with TRBD1. In germline, CDR1 is SNHLY, CDR2 FYNNEI. The length of the CDR3 is 14 residues. V lost 6 bases, J lost 8 bases, and 8 bases stayed unmatched. Written as DNA, the CDR3 is TGTGCCAGCAGGCCCCGGACAGGGCAAGAAAAACTGTTTTTT. Residues: CASRPRTGQEKLFF.

J is TRBJ1-1 and V is TRBV4-2; possible D gene TRBD1, 6 bases. This CDR3 contains 15 residues. Trimming left V 4 bases short and J 3 bases short, with 15 bases between. CDR1 and CDR2 (germline): LGHNA, YNFKEQ. The CDR3 here is CASSRAGEGDTEAFF. The CDR3 DNA follows: TGTGCCAGCAGCCGGGCCGGGGAGGGGGACACTGAAGCTTTCTTT.

CDR3 region: CAWSRWTGGTDTQYF. The CDR3, as DNA: TGTGCCTGGAGTCGGTGGACAGGGGGCACAGATACGCAGTATTTT. The J gene is TRBJ2-3, the V gene TRBV30, with 9 nucleotides matching TRBD1. CDR1 and CDR2 (germline): GTSNPN, SVGIG (reference sequence). The CDR3 runs to 15 residues. Germline trimming cut 2 bases from V and 1 base from J; bases unmatched to any gene: 4.

The rearrangement uses TRBV2 and TRBJ1-2; D call uncertain. In germline, CDR1 is SNHLY, CDR2 FYNNEI. The CDR3 contains 11 residues. V shed 8 bases and J shed 0 bases, with 4 bases lying between them. DNA of the CDR3: TGTGCCAGCTCCTCTAACTATGGCTACACCTTC. It specifies CASSSNYGYTF.

This chain joins TRBV30 and TRBJ2-5, with unresolved D. This CDR3 region has 13 residues. Germline lookup yields CDR1 GTSNPN and CDR2 SVGIG (reference sequence). Trimming took off 2 bases at V and 3 bases at J, with 10 bases between the two ends. The CDR3 reads CAWSSGQKETQYF. The CDR3 DNA reads as TGTGCCTGGAGTTCGGGCCAGAAAGAGACCCAGTACTTC.

The rearrangement joins TRBV5-4 to TRBJ2-5, with D perhaps assigned TRBD1 or TRBD2 (5 bases each). This CDR3 is built from 14 residues. Trimming shortened V by 4 bases and J by 1 base, and 11 bases separated the two germline ends. Germline CDR1 is SGHNT and CDR2 is YYREEE (reference sequence). The CDR3 reads CASSLTGTQETQYF. CDR3 coding DNA: TGTGCCAGCAGCCTTACGGGGACCCAAGAGACCCAGTACTTC.

V and J are TRBV27 and TRBJ2-5; TRBD2 is a possible D gene (6 bases). V lost 3 bases and J lost 4, with 9 bases in between. The CDR3 spans 13 residues. Germline CDR1 is MNHEY and CDR2 is SMNVEV (reference sequence). CDR3 DNA sequence: TGTGCCAGCAGTTTTTTGGAGGGAGAGACCCAGTACTTC. Translating it yields CASSFLEGETQYF.

The chain is built from TRBV7-6 and TRBJ2-5, with D tentatively TRBD1 or TRBD2 (5 bases each). This CDR3 comprises 15 residues. Trimming shortened V by 6 bases and J by 7 bases, and 21 bases separated the two germline ends. Germline V gene data show CDR1 as SGHVS and CDR2 as FNYEAQ. The DNA of the CDR3 is TGTGCCAGCAGGTGGAGAGGAGAGGGGTTAGGGACCCAGTACTTC. It yields the protein CASRWRGEGLGTQYF.

J is TRBJ1-5 and V is TRBV6-1, with D perhaps TRBD1 (5 bases). The CDR3 is 12 amino acids. The germline V gene encodes CDR1 MNHNS and CDR2 SASEGT. Trimming took 11 bases from V and 3 from J, leaving 11 bases between them. CDR3 nucleotide sequence: TGTGCCTCCAACAGGAACAATCAGCCCCAGCATTTT. This encodes CASNRNNQPQHF.

The J gene is TRBJ2-3, the V gene TRBV4-3; D gene ambiguous. The CDR3 spans 13 residues. The V end lost 0 bases, the J end lost 8 bases, and 9 bases lay between the germline ends. The germline CDR1 and CDR2 sequences are LGHNA and YSLEER. Here the CDR3 reads CASSQDGFRTQYF. CDR3 in DNA: TGCGCCAGCAGCCAAGACGGATTTCGTACGCAGTATTTT.

This clone was picked up a small number of times. The rearrangement uses TRBV5-1 and TRBJ1-6; a weak D match, TRBD1 (6 bases). The CDR3 has 14 residues. Germline lookup yields CDR1 SGHRS and CDR2 YFSETQ. Deletions cut 0 bases from V and 7 bases from J, with 8 bases between. The CDR3 is CASSLGQENSPLHF. CDR3 sequence (DNA): TGCGCCAGCAGCTTGGGACAGGAGAATTCACCCCTCCACTTT.

Written as DNA, the CDR3 is TGTGCCAGCCTTTCGGAGGGAACAGTCAACCGGAGCAATCAGCCCCAGCATTTT. It specifies CASLSEGTVNRSNQPQHF. The gene calls are TRBV9 and TRBJ1-5, with D hard to call. V lost 7 bases and J 1 base, leaving 24 bases between the germline ends. The CDR3 covers 18 residues. Per the germline V gene, CDR1 is SGDLS and CDR2 is YYNGEE.

The chain combines TRBV7-9 with TRBJ1-1; D unresolved. This CDR3 contains 14 residues. Germline-derived CDR1 and CDR2 are SEHNR and FQNEAQ (reference sequence). Trimming left V 1 base short and J 3 bases short, with 9 bases between. In nucleotides, the CDR3 is TGTGCCAGCAGCTTAGGGCAGGATTACACTGAAGCTTTCTTT. Translation gives CASSLGQDYTEAFF.

This rearrangement joins TRBV6-1 to TRBJ2-7, with D possibly TRBD1 on 6 matching bases. V was shortened by 2 bases and J by 0 bases, with 14 bases between the two germline ends. Germline V gene sequence: CDR1 MNHNS, CDR2 SASEGT. This CDR3 comprises 16 residues. The CDR3 coding sequence is TGTGCCAGCAGTGAAAGCCCGGGACATATCTCCTACGAGCAGTACTTC. This sequence encodes CASSESPGHISYEQYF.

The chain has TRBV2 and TRBJ2-1; D perhaps matches TRBD1 (5 bases). Trimming removed 6 bases at V and 6 bases at J, with 12 bases between. CDR3 length: 13 amino acids. Germline V gene sequence: CDR1 SNHLY, CDR2 FYNNEI. The CDR3 DNA sequence: TGTGCCAGCAGGCAGGGAATCAGCAATGAGCAGTTCTTC. This gives the protein CASRQGISNEQFF.

CDR3: CAITGAGNTEAFF. The CDR3 region has the DNA TGTGCCATCACAGGGGCAGGGAACACTGAAGCTTTCTTT. This rearrangement joins TRBV10-3 to TRBJ1-1, with D possibly matching TRBD1 (6 bases). Trimming took 7 bases from V and 1 from J, leaving 10 bases between them. In germline, CDR1 is ENHRY, CDR2 SYGVKD. The CDR3 contains 13 residues.

This rearrangement joins TRBV18 to TRBJ2-5; D gene ambiguous. This CDR3 is 15 amino acids long. Per the germline V gene, CDR1 is KGHSH and CDR2 is LQKENI. The V gene lost 1 base and the J gene lost 5 bases, with 14 bases spanning the gap. The chain's CDR3 is CASSPRRRAVETQYF. The DNA of the CDR3 is TGTGCCAGCTCACCACGGAGAAGGGCGGTGGAGACCCAGTACTTC.

V usage is TRBV7-3 and J usage is TRBJ2-2; TRBD2 might be the D (5 bases). This CDR3 has 13 residues. Trimming stripped 6 bases from V and 6 bases from J, with 11 bases between. Germline CDR1 is SGHTA and CDR2 is FQGTGA. The chain's CDR3 is CASRASIAGELFF. Written as DNA, the CDR3 is TGTGCCAGCAGGGCTAGCATCGCCGGGGAGCTGTTTTTT.

This clone appeared a single time. The chain combines TRBV18 with TRBJ1-1; D uncertain. Per germline, CDR1 KGHSH and CDR2 LQKENI. V lost 2 bases and J lost 1, with 2 bases in between. The CDR3 is 12 residues long. The CDR3 here is CASSPSNTEAFF. DNA for the CDR3: TGTGCCAGCTCACCATCGAACACTGAAGCTTTCTTT.

This chain joins TRBV7-8 and TRBJ2-2; the D is unclear. The V end lost 3 bases, the J end lost 6 bases, and 14 bases lay between the germline ends. Germline V gene lookup returns CDR1 SGHVS and CDR2 FQNEAQ. This CDR3 has 15 amino acids. DNA of the CDR3: TGTGCCAGCAGCTTGGATCATCTGAGCCCCGGGGAGCTGTTTTTT. Its translation is CASSLDHLSPGELFF.

The chain links TRBV11-2 to TRBJ2-1; 12 bases are shared with TRBD2. V dropped 4 bases and J dropped 4; count of bases not matched to a gene: 2. Germline CDR1 reads SGHAT; CDR2 reads FQNNGV. The CDR3 totals 15 residues. CDR3 nucleotides: TGTGCCAGCAGCTCCGGACTAGCGGGGTACAATGAGCAGTTCTTC. It is translated as CASSSGLAGYNEQFF.